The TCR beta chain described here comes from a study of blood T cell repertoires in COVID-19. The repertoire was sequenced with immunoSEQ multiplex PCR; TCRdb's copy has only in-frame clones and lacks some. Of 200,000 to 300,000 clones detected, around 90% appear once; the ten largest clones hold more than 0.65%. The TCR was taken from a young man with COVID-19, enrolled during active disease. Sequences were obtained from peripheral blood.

The CDR3: CASRYRGLGDTQYF. The CDR3 region has the DNA TGTGCCAGCAGATACAGGGGGCTAGGAGATACGCAGTATTTT. This chain joins TRBV6-5 and TRBJ2-3, with 9 bases matching TRBD1. The CDR3 runs to 14 residues. The germline CDR1 and CDR2 sequences are MNHEY and SVGAGI. With 6 bases clipped from V and 5 bases from J, the junction kept 6 bases outside the gene matches.